What follows is one T cell receptor beta chain and its context. The antigen is undetermined. This may arise from a read error, as a much more abundant clone is one base away. The CDR3 has 14 amino acids. The V gene's germline CDR1 is SGHDT and CDR2 YYEEEE. The data stem from a study of prognosis after radiotherapy for stage I lung cancer. Two-round multiplex PCR, the amplification method, yielded TCR beta CDR3 from genomic DNA. First-round PCR used primers specific to each TRBV and TRBJ gene. TCRdb reprocessed the multiplex PCR reads via MiXCR and lists one record per CDR3 protein. Among tens of thousands of distinct CDR3 sequences listed, 35% to 45% were seen once. Study-wide results and limits: Median unique TCR clones dropped from 10,088 to 6,861 after stereotactic body radiation therapy.

The receptor's source is a donor older than 45 with non-small cell lung cancer. The material sequenced was PBMCs, taken before or after stereotactic body radiation therapy (not recorded which). The chain combines TRBV5-6 with TRBJ2-7; 11 nucleotides agree with TRBD2. CDR3 in DNA: TGTGCCATCAGCTCACTAGCGGGAGCTTACGAGCAGTACTTC. It codes for CAISSLAGAYEQYF.